This T cell receptor (beta chain) was identified during a study of OX40 agonist ivuxolimab in advanced cancers. General study findings and limits: Averaging showed that CD8+ T cells had more expanded clones than CD4+ did. Undetermined was the antigen specificity of the expanded peripheral T cells.

Profiled with immunoSEQ multiplex PCR; TCRdb holds only in-frame clones, not every one. The repertoire consists of 83,000 or so clones, with 80% to 90% occurring once and the leading ten covering over 1.5%. Turning to this clone: Antigen unknown.

The sequencing here drew on CD4+ or CD8+ T cells sorted from blood, taken in a trial of the OX40 agonist ivuxolimab. The receptor was isolated from an adult with an advanced solid tumor such as melanoma, head and neck, liver or kidney cancer.

The CDR3, as DNA: TGTGCCAGCAGTTACGTGCGGGGAGGGGAGCTGTTTTTT. Translating it yields CASSYVRGGELFF. V is TRBV6-5 and J is TRBJ2-2; possible D gene TRBD2, 6 bases. Germline V lookup: CDR1 MNHEY, CDR2 SVGAGI. This CDR3 has 13 residues. Trimming cost V 2 bases and J 8 bases, with 9 bases left between them.